Presented here are 26 T cell receptor beta chains from one specimen sequenced in a study of identifying expanded T cells in peripheral blood. TCRdb's table, derived via immunoSEQ multiplex PCR, lists solely in-frame clones and lacks some. The table records more than 85,000 clones, about nine tenths of them present only once. The sample taken for sequencing was blood. The receptors were sampled from a person between 18 and 69 years old in good health.

The sample holds one count of this clone. The gene calls are TRBV28 and TRBJ1-1; TRBD1 aligns across 8 bases. Unmatched junction bases numbered 11, after V lost 8 bases and J lost 3 bases. The CDR3 spans 15 residues. Germline V gene sequence: CDR1 MDHEN, CDR2 SYDVKM. The CDR3 DNA follows: TGTGCCAGCGGATCGGCAGGGGGCCCGCACACTGAAGCTTTCTTT. Residues: CASGSAGGPHTEAFF.

The gene calls are TRBV19 and TRBJ2-7; D tentatively reads TRBD1 or TRBD2 (7 bases each). Germline assignment: CDR1 LNHDA and CDR2 SQIVND (reference sequence). V lost 3 bases and J 2 bases, leaving 14 bases between the germline ends. This CDR3 contains 15 residues. The CDR3 bases are TGTGCCAGTAGTATGGCAGGGGGGGCCACCTACGAGCAGTACTTC. Translated, it gives CASSMAGGATYEQYF.

The chain combines TRBV7-9 with TRBJ2-1; possible D gene TRBD1, 6 bases. The germline V gene has CDR1 SEHNR and CDR2 FQNEAQ (reference sequence). V was cut by 3 bases and J by 4 bases, with 13 bases left in between. The CDR3 runs 15 residues. CDR3 DNA sequence: TGTGCCAGCAGCTTCCCCGGCGGACAGTACAATGAGCAGTTCTTC. Encoded protein: CASSFPGGQYNEQFF.

The chain joins TRBV5-1 to TRBJ1-4; a possible D gene is TRBD1 (5 bases). Trimming shortened V by 1 base and J by 6 bases, and 13 bases separated the two germline ends. There are 15 residues in the CDR3. Germline assignment: CDR1 SGHRS and CDR2 YFSETQ. This CDR3 reads CASSLSGLGHEKLFF. CDR3 nucleotides: TGCGCCAGCAGCTTGTCCGGGTTGGGGCATGAAAAACTGTTTTTT.

The V and J genes are TRBV19 and TRBJ1-5, with D perhaps matching TRBD1 (5 bases). The CDR3 covers 15 residues. V was pared by 6 bases and J by 2 bases, with 14 bases between. Germline-derived CDR1 and CDR2 are LNHDA and SQIVND (reference sequence). The CDR3 reads CASREGVRGNQPQHF. The CDR3 DNA reads TGTGCCAGTAGGGAAGGGGTACGAGGCAATCAGCCCCAGCATTTT.

This clone occurred once. The chain couples TRBV19 to TRBJ2-4; D remains unclear. CDR3 length: 14 amino acids. Trimming removed 4 bases from V and 0 bases from J, with 7 bases in between. Germline-derived CDR1 and CDR2 are LNHDA and SQIVND (reference sequence). The CDR3 reads CASSNPVAKNIQYF. DNA of the CDR3: TGTGCCAGTAGTAATCCAGTAGCCAAAAACATTCAGTACTTC.

This clone is a singleton in its sample. The chain links TRBV7-6 to TRBJ2-1; perhaps TRBD1 as D (5 bases). Per the germline V gene, CDR1 is SGHVS and CDR2 is FNYEAQ. The CDR3 is made up of 17 amino acids. V was pared by 1 base and J by 0 bases, with 13 bases between. The CDR3 protein is CASSLGALRGSYNEQFF. DNA of the CDR3: TGTGCCAGCAGCTTAGGAGCCCTAAGGGGCTCCTACAATGAGCAGTTCTTC.

The CDR3 DNA reads as TGTGCCAGCAGTTTACCCAGACTAGCGGGAAGTTTCGATGAGCAGTTCTTC. This gives the protein CASSLPRLAGSFDEQFF. The rearrangement links TRBV28 to TRBJ2-1; TRBD2 agrees at 11 bases. V shed 2 bases, J shed 8 bases, and the junction held 11 bases outside the gene matches. CDR3 size: 17 residues. The germline gives CDR1 MDHEN, CDR2 SYDVKM.

This chain connects TRBV5-4 to TRBJ2-4; 9 bases match TRBD1. The CDR3 has 14 residues. Germline-derived CDR1 and CDR2 are SGHNT and YYREEE (reference sequence). The V gene end was trimmed by 1 base and the J gene end by 6 bases; junction bases not matched to a gene: 2. The CDR3 region has the DNA TGTGCCAGCAGCTTGAGACAGGGGGGAAACATTCAGTACTTC. Its protein is CASSLRQGGNIQYF.

The gene calls are TRBV18 and TRBJ2-3; D gene uncertain. Between the trimmed V and J ends, which lost 2 bases and 7 bases, there was a span of 10 bases. The CDR3 covers 13 residues. CDR1 is KGHSH and CDR2 is LQKENI in the germline V gene. Here the CDR3 DNA reads TGTGCCAGCTCACCAGAGACTTATAATACGCAGTATTTT. Its protein is CASSPETYNTQYF.

V gene TRBV18 combines with J gene TRBJ2-2, with 7 bases identical to TRBD1. The CDR3 is 15 amino acids. V was clipped by 4 bases and J by 0 bases; unmatched bases: 2. CDR1 is KGHSH and CDR2 is LQKENI in the germline V gene. The CDR3 DNA reads as TGTGCCAGCTCACGGGGACAGCCGAACACCGGGGAGCTGTTTTTT. This sequence encodes CASSRGQPNTGELFF.

V and J are TRBV7-3 and TRBJ2-3, with D unresolved. Looked up from germline, CDR1 is SGHTA and CDR2 is FQGTGA. V was trimmed by 1 base and J by 6 bases, leaving 8 bases between them. The CDR3 has 13 amino acids. CDR3 protein: CASSLSSMDTQYF. The CDR3 DNA follows: TGTGCCAGCAGCTTAAGCTCTATGGATACGCAGTATTTT.

This clone showed up just a few times. The chain is built from TRBV6-5 and TRBJ1-5; a weak D match, TRBD1 (6 bases). The germline gives CDR1 MNHEY, CDR2 SVGAGI. The ends were cut back, 5 bases at V and 6 bases at J, with 11 bases in the middle. There are 13 residues in the CDR3. The CDR3 DNA reads as TGTGCCAGCAGTACCAACAGGGTTCAGCCCCAGCATTTT. It is translated as CASSTNRVQPQHF.

J is TRBJ1-2 and V is TRBV2; 8 bases are a match to TRBD1. Germline lookup yields CDR1 SNHLY and CDR2 FYNNEI. V dropped 4 bases and J dropped 8; count of bases not matched to a gene: 12. The CDR3 totals 15 residues. CDR3 in amino acids: CASSAQQGVPSGYTF. The CDR3 nucleotides are TGTGCCAGCAGTGCTCAACAGGGGGTCCCAAGCGGCTACACCTTC.

The J gene is TRBJ2-1, the V gene TRBV5-6; a possible D gene is TRBD1 (8 bases). The CDR3 sequence is 15 residues long. CDR1 SGHDT and CDR2 YYEEEE come from the germline V gene. V was cut by 1 base and J by 6 bases, with 14 bases left in between. CDR3 DNA: TGTGCCAGCAGCTTGACAGGGGGGGCTGGCAATGAGCAGTTCTTC. Translation gives CASSLTGGAGNEQFF.

V and J are TRBV7-8 and TRBJ1-5, with a tentative D call TRBD1 (6 bases). The CDR3 extends over 16 amino acids. Germline loops: CDR1 SGHVS, CDR2 FQNEAQ. With 3 bases removed from V and 2 bases from J, the gap between germline ends came to 14 bases. The CDR3 loop is CASSFLKGEGNQPQHF. For the CDR3, the DNA is TGTGCCAGCAGCTTCCTCAAGGGGGAGGGCAATCAGCCCCAGCATTTT.

This chain joins TRBV7-2 and TRBJ2-1; 7 nucleotides line up with TRBD2. From germline, CDR1 is SGHTA and CDR2 FQGNSA. This CDR3 is 14 amino acids long. The V segment lost 4 bases and the J segment 4 bases; nucleotides outside the gene matches: 4. The CDR3: CASSYGTTYNEQFF. DNA of the CDR3: TGTGCCAGCAGCTACGGGACTACGTACAATGAGCAGTTCTTC.

The chain recombines TRBV2 with TRBJ2-7; tentatively, D is TRBD2 (5 bases). Germline loops: CDR1 SNHLY, CDR2 FYNNEI. Between the trimmed V and J ends, which lost 6 bases and 6 bases, there was a span of 15 bases. The CDR3 is made up of 13 amino acids. CDR3 loop: CASRLRGLGEQYF. Written as DNA, the CDR3 is TGTGCCAGCAGACTCCGAGGGTTAGGCGAGCAGTACTTC. The full variable domain, its missing parts supplied by reference TRBV2 and TRBJ2-7, is EPEVTQTPSHQVTQMGQEVILRCVPISNHLYFYWYRQILGQKVEFLVSFYNNEISEKSEIFDDQFSVERPDGSNFTLKIRSTKLEDSAMYFCASRLRGLGEQYFGPGTRLTVT.

The chain uses TRBV2 and TRBJ2-2, with 7 positions matching TRBD1. The CDR3 loop spans 17 amino acids. V was pared by 2 bases and J by 1 base, with 7 bases of the junction left unmatched. Germline values: CDR1 SNHLY, CDR2 FYNNEI. For the CDR3, the DNA is TGTGCCAGCAGTGAATATGAGACAGGGATGAACACCGGGGAGCTGTTTTTT. Protein: CASSEYETGMNTGELFF.

This chain connects TRBV5-6 to TRBJ2-7; 11 bases fit TRBD2. The germline gives CDR1 SGHDT, CDR2 YYEEEE. CDR3 length: 18 amino acids. Trimming at V came to 0 bases and at J to 0 bases, leaving 8 bases not matched to a gene. The CDR3 spells CASSLGLAGRRSSYEQYF. The CDR3 DNA is TGTGCCAGCAGCTTGGGACTAGCGGGACGAAGGAGCTCCTACGAGCAGTACTTC.

The chain has TRBV13 and TRBJ1-3, with D uncertain. The V end lost 5 bases, the J end lost 0 bases, and 8 bases lay between the germline ends. The CDR3 spans 14 residues. Germline loops: CDR1 PRHDT, CDR2 FYEKMQ (reference sequence). The CDR3 loop reads CASSNRDSGNTIYF. CDR3 DNA: TGTGCCAGCAGCAACAGAGACTCTGGAAACACCATATATTTT.

The chain employs TRBV5-1 and TRBJ2-1; D remains unclear. Deletions cut 0 bases from V and 8 bases from J, with 9 bases between. CDR3 length: 13 residues. Germline V gives CDR1 SGHRS, CDR2 YFSETQ. CDR3: CASSLDRIDEQFF. CDR3 nucleotides: TGCGCCAGCAGCTTGGACCGCATCGATGAGCAGTTCTTC.

This clone was seen a single time. The V call is TRBV5-1, the J call TRBJ2-3; D ambiguous. Germline V gene lookup returns CDR1 SGHRS and CDR2 YFSETQ. The CDR3 consists of 12 residues. V lost 0 bases and J lost 6, with 5 bases in between. The CDR3 loop is CASSLDRDTQYF. The CDR3 DNA sequence: TGCGCCAGCAGCTTGGATCGGGATACGCAGTATTTT.

The chain couples TRBV7-2 to TRBJ1-4; 8 bases align to TRBD1. The CDR3 is 18 amino acids. Germline lookup yields CDR1 SGHTA and CDR2 FQGNSA. V lost 1 base, J lost 0 bases, and 7 bases stayed unmatched. The CDR3 DNA sequence: TGTGCCAGCAGCTTAGTTGGGACAGGTGGCACAACTAATGAAAAACTGTTTTTT. Protein: CASSLVGTGGTTNEKLFF.

The J gene is TRBJ1-6, the V gene TRBV19; 10 bases line up with TRBD1. The V gene's germline CDR1 is LNHDA and CDR2 SQIVND (reference sequence). V lost 5 bases, J lost 9 bases, and 4 bases stayed unmatched. The CDR3 is 14 residues long. CDR3 loop: CASSRDRGGSPLHF. CDR3 sequence (DNA): TGTGCCAGTAGTCGGGACAGGGGAGGTTCACCCCTCCACTTT.

This clone was observed a single time. The genes are TRBV9 and TRBJ1-3, with a weak D call TRBD1 (5 bases). CDR3 size: 17 residues. Trimming took 3 bases from V and 0 from J, leaving 16 bases between them. Germline V gives CDR1 SGDLS, CDR2 YYNGEE. The CDR3 loop is CASSAEIGGVSGNTIYF. DNA for the CDR3: TGTGCCAGCAGCGCCGAGATCGGGGGGGTCTCTGGAAACACCATATATTTT.